This T cell receptor beta chain came from a study of molecular identifiers for immune sequencing clone quantification listed by TCRdb under 2018. Regarding the complete study: For a replicate experiment, the RNA from either around 20,000 or 100,000 naive CD8 T cells was divided into five aliquots, and four of those aliquots went on to sequencing. This methods study used CD8 T cells to benchmark TCR RNA copy counting and molecular-identifier clustering-based TCR repertoire sequencing (MIDCIRS).

Naive CD8 T cells, defined as CD8+CD4-CCR7+CD45RA+, were FACS-sorted into RLT Plus buffer on a BD FACSAria II. To compare sensitivity, a portion of the naive CD8 T cell RNA was divided evenly between MIDCIRS and a Smart-seq2-style 5'RACE protocol. Enrichment of CD8 T cells was done with RosetteSep CD8+ T Cell Enrichment Cocktail plus Ficoll-Paque, and ACK red cell lysis came afterward. CDR1 and CDR2, per the germline V gene, are SGHAT and FQNNGV. From cysteine to phenylalanine, the CDR3 is 15 amino acids long. CDR3 DNA only is kept here, 45 bases in frame from base 1. Libraries came from PCR. The reads were generated on an Illumina MiSeq. The Qiagen AllPrep DNA/RNA kit was used to purify total RNA. Before analysis, reads from multiple sequencing runs of one library were combined. The paper's processing steps were these. Reads were retained only if their TCR constant sequence matched exactly, and those retained reads were trimmed to 150 nt and grouped according to their 12-nt molecular barcodes. Reads in each barcode group were sub-clustered using a 15% Levenshtein threshold, and a quality-weighted consensus sequence was built for each RNA molecule. Non-functional sequences were discarded, and so were lower-count sequences lying one edit away from another sequence. On the basis of fitting two negative binomial distributions, barcode sub-clusters with fewer than 20% of the maximum read count were discarded. The public sequencing data were trimmed at Q25 with fastp and processed into clonotypes with MiXCR by TCRdb, which kept only in-frame beta chains. Rows merge per CDR3 protein into single entries with the most common DNA and genes. These V and J calls derive from TCRdb rather than the authors' analysis. The sample yields about 40,000 distinct CDR3 sequences; approximately 17% were counted once. Roughly 6.9% of the sample belongs to the ten largest clones.

The study at large found these results: Even against a background of 850,000 to 1,000,000 naive CD8 T cells, spiked-in Jurkat TCR RNA amounting to a single cell's worth was reported to be detectable. Highly expanded clone sizes could be underestimated because identical TCR molecules may share a barcode. Modeling indicated about 3 TCR RNA copies recovered per cell, compared with 7.5 to 10 by digital PCR, which implies a capture efficiency of around 30%. When barcode sub-clustering was left out, chimeric consensus sequences inflated TCR diversity, with chimeras reaching as high as 47%. In CMV-specific effector cells, clones with more than 20 RNA copies contained over 98% of molecules, whereas in naive cells such clones contained under 1% of molecules.

Points on this clonotype: Its antigen has not been determined. This may arise from a read error, as a much more abundant clone is one base away.

The sample taken for sequencing was naive CD8+ T cells from blood, with Jurkat cell RNA spiked in. According to the study, the label for this sample's cell subset or site signals: FACS-sorted CD8+CD4-CCR7+CD45RA+ naive T cells. This clonotype was sampled from a human donor in good health. Some libraries in this study had Jurkat cell RNA spiked in. This sequence uses TRBV11-2 and TRBJ2-5, with the D gene call left open. DNA sequence: TGTGCCAGCAGCTTAATGGGGTTAGGCCAAGGGACCCAGTACTTC. This codes for CASSLMGLGQGTQYF.